Each of the 23 T cell receptor beta chains below was sequenced from the same sample in a study of glioma-infiltrating T cells. TCR alpha and beta CDR3 regions were amplified from RNA using iRepertoire nested multiplex PCR. MiXCR, applied by TCRdb to the multiplex PCR reads, yields one record per CDR3 protein. The data hold 150,000 or so distinct CDR3 sequences, with approximately 40% observed a single time. The specimen sequenced was glioma tissue, nonneoplastic brain tissue, or PBMCs (not recorded which). These receptor sequences come from a human donor with low-grade glioma or glioblastoma, undergoing nonglioma brain surgery, or in good health (not recorded which).

The rearrangement uses TRBV7-2 and TRBJ2-1, with 12 bases fitting TRBD2. This CDR3 spans 15 amino acids. The V gene end was trimmed by 5 bases and the J gene end by 5 bases; junction bases not matched to a gene: 4. Germline loops: CDR1 SGHTA, CDR2 FQGNSA. CDR3 amino acids: CASSLRTSGDNEQFF. The CDR3 DNA is TGTGCCAGCAGCCTAAGGACTAGCGGGGACAATGAGCAGTTCTTC.

In regard to this clonotype: A much larger clone sits a single nucleotide away, making a read error possible. The chain employs TRBV7-2 and TRBJ1-4; 7 bases are a match to TRBD1. The CDR3 consists of 14 residues. Germline V gene sequence: CDR1 SGHTA, CDR2 FQGNSA. V was clipped by 4 bases and J by 7 bases; unmatched bases: 6. The CDR3 is CASSSTGLGEKLFF. Here the CDR3 DNA reads TGTGCCAGCAGCTCGACAGGGTTGGGTGAAAAACTGTTTTTT.

This clonotype showed up just a few times. The chain has TRBV19 and TRBJ1-1; no clear D. Trimming cost V 8 bases and J 0 bases, with 16 bases left between them. The CDR3 consists of 15 residues. The germline gives CDR1 LNHDA, CDR2 SQIVND (reference sequence). The CDR3 protein is CASGLPRQMNTEAFF. CDR3 sequence (DNA): TGTGCCAGTGGACTGCCAAGGCAGATGAACACTGAAGCTTTCTTT.

This chain links TRBV7-9 with TRBJ2-1; 9 positions match TRBD2. The germline CDR1 and CDR2 sequences are SEHNR and FQNEAQ (reference sequence). The V and J ends lost 1 base and 8 bases, in that order; junction bases with no gene match: 6. The CDR3 length is 15 residues. CDR3 loop: CASSLGSSGSDEQFF. CDR3 nucleotides: TGTGCCAGCAGCTTAGGTAGTAGCGGGAGTGATGAGCAGTTCTTC. Drawing the rest from reference TRBV7-9 and TRBJ2-1, the complete variable domain is DTGVSQNPRHKITKRGQNVTFRCDPISEHNRLYWYRQTLGQGPEFLTYFQNEAQLEKSRLLSDRFSAERPKGSFSTLEIQRTEQGDSAMYLCASSLGSSGSDEQFFGPGTRLTVL.

This chain joins TRBV16 and TRBJ1-1; no clear D gene. Germline V lookup: CDR1 KGHSY, CDR2 FQNENV. CDR3 size: 15 residues. Trimming took 0 bases from V and 1 from J, leaving 9 bases between them. In nucleotides, the CDR3 is TGTGCCAGCAGCCAATCAAGGGTCAAGAACACTGAAGCTTTCTTT. It is translated as CASSQSRVKNTEAFF.

The V gene is TRBV18, the J gene TRBJ1-6; 8 bases map to TRBD1. The length of the CDR3 is 15 residues. After removal of 5 bases from V and 7 bases from J, the junction contained 7 bases not matched to a gene. The V gene's germline CDR1 is KGHSH and CDR2 LQKENI. Written as DNA, the CDR3 is TGTGCCAGCTCAGCCGACAGGGGTCTCAATTCACCCCTCCACTTT. This translates into CASSADRGLNSPLHF.

A note on this clonotype: Relative to the germline gene, one junction end is altered; a read error may explain this. The genes are TRBV24-1 and TRBJ1-2; D gene ambiguous. Germline assignment: CDR1 KGHDR and CDR2 SFDVKD. The CDR3 runs to 13 residues. Written as DNA, the CDR3 is TGTGCCACCAGTGATAAGTCTCGCTATCGCTACACCTTC. It translates to CATSDKSRYRYTF.

The chain has TRBV2 and TRBJ1-5; D remains unclear. The V gene lost 1 base and the J gene lost 7 bases, with 5 bases spanning the gap. The CDR3 extends over 12 amino acids. Germline loops: CDR1 SNHLY, CDR2 FYNNEI. The CDR3 loop is CASSEDGQPQHF. CDR3 sequence (DNA): TGTGCCAGCAGTGAAGATGGGCAGCCCCAGCATTTT.

The chain uses TRBV6-5 and TRBJ2-7, with a possible D match to TRBD1 (5 bases). The CDR3 contains 12 residues. V was trimmed by 4 bases and J by 8 bases, leaving 12 bases between them. CDR1 and CDR2 (germline): MNHEY, SVGAGI. CDR3 in amino acids: CASSFQGNKQYF. CDR3 DNA: TGTGCCAGCAGTTTTCAGGGAAACAAGCAGTACTTC.

The V and J genes are TRBV20-1 and TRBJ2-3; D unresolved. Germline CDR1 reads DFQATT; CDR2 reads SNEGSKA (reference sequence). The V end was cut by 0 bases, the J end by 12 bases, with 13 bases between. The CDR3 has 12 residues. The CDR3 nucleotides read TGCAGTGCTAGAGATCGCCGGGTTGGCCAGTATTTT. Amino acids: CSARDRRVGQYF.

This chain uses TRBV20-1 with TRBJ2-7; TRBD2 agrees at 8 bases. The length of the CDR3 is 14 residues. The germline V gene has CDR1 DFQATT and CDR2 SNEGSKA (reference sequence). J lost 7 bases, V lost 0 bases, and 8 bases had no gene match. For the CDR3, the DNA is TGCAGTGCTAGAGACAGCTTGGCGGGGGGAGAGCAGTACTTC. Protein: CSARDSLAGGEQYF.

The chain is built from TRBV7-9 and TRBJ2-7, with a possible D match to TRBD1 (6 bases). The better agreement between TRBJ2-5 and the DNA end casts doubt on the J call. The CDR3 covers 16 residues. The germline gives CDR1 SEHNR, CDR2 FQNEAQ (reference sequence). CDR3 nucleotides: TGTGCCAGCAGCTTAGCAGGACAGCTACAAAAAGAGACCCAGTACTTC. Amino acids: CASSLAGQLQKETQYF.

The rearrangement joins TRBV29-1 to TRBJ2-7; D uncertain. V lost 3 bases to trimming and J lost 2 bases, with 11 bases between them. The CDR3 spans 13 residues. Germline V gene lookup returns CDR1 SQVTM and CDR2 ANQGSEA. The CDR3 bases are TGCAGCGTTGAGAGCCTTAATACCTACGAGCAGTACTTC. It is translated as CSVESLNTYEQYF.

This clonotype has more than one count but fewer than ten. The V and J genes are TRBV4-1 and TRBJ2-1, with 7 nucleotides matching TRBD2. CDR3 length: 17 residues. Germline CDR1 is MGHRA and CDR2 is YSYEKL. The trim removed 1 base at V and 8 bases at J, leaving 14 bases unmatched. The CDR3 region is CASSQVPPSGVLDEQFF. The CDR3 DNA sequence: TGCGCCAGCAGCCAAGTTCCCCCCAGCGGGGTTCTCGATGAGCAGTTCTTC.

On this clonotype: A junction boundary mismatches the germline segment, possibly from a read error. V is TRBV20-1 and J is TRBJ2-1; 7 nucleotides agree with TRBD1. CDR3 length: 15 amino acids. The germline V gene has CDR1 DFQATT and CDR2 SNEGSKA (reference sequence). CDR3 DNA sequence: TGCAGTGCGGGGCGTCTCGGGACAGCAAACAATGAGCGGTTCTTC. It specifies CSAGRLGTANNERFF.

This rearrangement joins TRBV4-1 to TRBJ1-1; D might be TRBD1 (6 bases). Between the trimmed V and J ends, which lost 3 bases and 0 bases, there was a span of 11 bases. Germline CDR1 is MGHRA and CDR2 is YSYEKL. The CDR3 sequence is 15 residues long. The CDR3 DNA reads as TGCGCCAGCAGCCAGAGGGGGGAGGTGAACACTGAAGCTTTCTTT. This encodes CASSQRGEVNTEAFF.

The chain recombines TRBV11-2 with TRBJ2-3, with D tentatively TRBD2 (5 bases). Germline-derived CDR1 and CDR2 are SGHAT and FQNNGV. V lost 0 bases and J lost 8, with 12 bases in between. The CDR3 covers 14 residues. DNA for the CDR3: TGTGCCAGCAGCTTAGATTTAGGACTTTCTACGCAGTATTTT. Translating it yields CASSLDLGLSTQYF.

This clonotype was counted ten times or more. This rearrangement joins TRBV20-1 to TRBJ2-7, with no clear D. This CDR3 contains 12 residues. Germline values: CDR1 DFQATT, CDR2 SNEGSKA (reference sequence). The V and J ends lost 1 base and 4 bases respectively, with 8 bases between them. The CDR3 spells CSARVGRYEQYF. In DNA form, the CDR3 reads TGCAGTGCTAGAGTGGGTAGATACGAGCAGTACTTC.

This clonotype has only one observation. The rearrangement uses TRBV4-3 and TRBJ2-3, with a possible D match to TRBD1 (6 bases). Trimming cost V 8 bases and J 4 bases, with 19 bases left between them. Looked up from germline, CDR1 is LGHNA and CDR2 is YSLEER. This CDR3 has 15 amino acids. As DNA, the CDR3 is TGCGCCAGCTCGCTCGAGGGGGTATCAGCAGATACGCAGTATTTT. Translation: CASSLEGVSADTQYF.

The rearrangement links TRBV28 to TRBJ2-1, with 7 bases that match TRBD2. The CDR3 spans 19 residues. The germline V gene has CDR1 MDHEN and CDR2 SYDVKM. After removal of 3 bases from V and 7 bases from J, the junction contained 21 bases not matched to a gene. The CDR3 sequence is CASSFSLGAWEGRENEQFF. The CDR3 nucleotides are TGTGCCAGCAGTTTTTCCCTCGGGGCGTGGGAGGGCCGTGAGAATGAGCAGTTCTTC.

The rearrangement links TRBV18 to TRBJ2-7, with a tentative D call TRBD2 (6 bases). The germline V and J ends were trimmed by 2 bases and 0 bases, with 14 bases remaining between them. Germline CDR1 reads KGHSH; CDR2 reads LQKENI. The length of the CDR3 is 16 residues. In DNA form, the CDR3 reads TGTGCCAGCTCACCATGGGAAAAGGGACTCTCCTACGAGCAGTACTTC. Protein product: CASSPWEKGLSYEQYF.

The J gene is TRBJ2-1, the V gene TRBV29-1, with 12 bases aligning to TRBD2. Germline V lookup: CDR1 SQVTM, CDR2 ANQGSEA. This CDR3 is 18 amino acids long. The ends lost 6 bases at V and 0 bases at J; junction bases unmatched: 12. The CDR3 reads CSVNRWTSGISSYNEQFF. As DNA, the CDR3 is TGCAGCGTAAATCGGTGGACTAGCGGGATTTCCTCCTACAATGAGCAGTTCTTC.

This clonotype was observed a handful of times. The chain employs TRBV7-2 and TRBJ2-7; possible D gene TRBD1, 5 bases. CDR1 is SGHTA, CDR2 FQGNSA, per germline. V was pared by 6 bases and J by 2 bases, with 11 bases between. The CDR3 has 13 residues. The CDR3 loop is CASRNGQAYEQYF. In nucleotides, the CDR3 is TGTGCCAGCAGAAACGGACAAGCCTACGAGCAGTACTTC.